Below are 15 T cell receptor beta chains sequenced from a single sample in a study of T cell responses to AZD1222 COVID-19 vaccine. Clones were sequenced by immunoSEQ multiplex PCR, and TCRdb holds only the in-frame ones, with some missing. The sample consists of 65,000 to 85,000 clones, 88% of them appearing once. Sequenced here: peripheral blood, sampled 28 days after the second dose of the MenACWY control vaccine. The receptors originated from an adult who received the MenACWY meningococcal vaccine as a control.

The V gene is TRBV20-1, the J gene TRBJ2-1; D is possibly TRBD2 (5 bases). Between the trimmed V and J ends, which lost 3 bases and 5 bases, there was a span of 11 bases. The length of the CDR3 is 13 residues. Germline lookup yields CDR1 DFQATT and CDR2 SNEGSKA (reference sequence). CDR3: CSASNIANNEQFF. CDR3 sequence (DNA): TGCAGTGCTAGTAATATAGCGAACAATGAGCAGTTCTTC.

The chain combines TRBV18 with TRBJ1-3; D unclear. V lost 4 bases and J lost 1, with 8 bases in between. The CDR3 sequence is 14 residues long. CDR1 and CDR2 (germline): KGHSH, LQKENI. CDR3 region: CASSRSSSGNTIYF. Written as DNA, the CDR3 is TGTGCCAGCTCACGAAGTTCTTCTGGAAACACCATATATTTT.

This chain's CDR3 is CASSFGQGISYTF. DNA for the CDR3: TGTGCCAGCAGCTTTGGACAGGGTATTAGCTACACCTTC. This chain uses TRBV6-5 with TRBJ1-2; 8 bases fit TRBD1. Germline CDR1 MNHEY, CDR2 SVGAGI. The CDR3 runs to 13 residues. With 6 bases clipped from V and 9 bases from J, the junction kept 9 bases outside the gene matches.

The genes are TRBV25-1 and TRBJ1-1, with TRBD1 identical over 7 bases. CDR1 and CDR2 (germline): MGHDK, SYGVNS. The CDR3 consists of 18 residues. The trim removed 4 bases at V and 3 bases at J, leaving 17 bases unmatched. The CDR3: CASSGNRGLANLDTEAFF. In nucleotides, the CDR3 is TGTGCCAGCAGTGGAAACAGGGGCTTAGCCAATCTGGACACTGAAGCTTTCTTT.

The V gene is TRBV29-1, the J gene TRBJ1-1; the D gene is possibly TRBD1 (5 bases). Germline V gene data show CDR1 as SQVTM and CDR2 as ANQGSEA. This CDR3 has 14 amino acids. The V end was cut by 7 bases, the J end by 1 base, with 16 bases between. The DNA of the CDR3 is TGCAGCGCCGCCCCTTACGGGGGGAACACTGAAGCTTTCTTT. Its translation: CSAAPYGGNTEAFF. Based on the CDR3 plus reference TRBV29-1 and TRBJ1-1, the full variable domain is SAVISQKPSRDICQRGTSLTIQCQVDSQVTMMFWYRQQPGQSLTLIATANQGSEATYESGFVIDKFPISRPNLTFSTLTVSNMSPEDSSIYLCSAAPYGGNTEAFFGQGTRLTVV.

J is TRBJ2-3 and V is TRBV5-1; 7 bases are shared with TRBD2. Germline CDR1 and CDR2: SGHRS and YFSETQ. V shed 8 bases and J 0 bases; nucleotides not matched to a gene: 15. This CDR3 is built from 17 residues. CDR3: CASRRASGYSSTDTQYF. DNA of the CDR3: TGCGCCAGTCGCCGGGCTAGCGGATATTCTAGCACAGATACGCAGTATTTT.

This sequence joins TRBV3-1 (or the pseudogene TRBV3-2) and TRBJ1-2, with D possibly being TRBD1 (5 bases). Germline V gene sequence: CDR1 LGHDT, CDR2 YNNKEL (reference sequence). Trimming took 2 bases from V and 7 from J, leaving 17 bases between them. This CDR3 region has 15 residues. In nucleotides, the CDR3 is TGTGCCAGCAGCCAAATGACAGCCGGAGGTACTGGCTACACCTTC. Translation: CASSQMTAGGTGYTF.

This rearrangement joins TRBV19 to TRBJ1-4, with 7 bases that match TRBD1. This CDR3 has 14 amino acids. CDR1 and CDR2 from the germline V gene are LNHDA and SQIVND (reference sequence). V was pared by 3 bases and J by 7 bases, with 5 bases of the junction left unmatched. CDR3 protein: CASSIRQGVEKLFF. In nucleotides, the CDR3 is TGTGCCAGTAGTATTCGGCAGGGGGTTGAAAAACTGTTTTTT. Using reference TRBV19 and TRBJ1-4 for the parts outside the CDR3, the full variable domain is DGGITQSPKYLFRKEGQNVTLSCEQNLNHDAMYWYRQDPGQGLRLIYYSQIVNDFQKGDIAEGYSVSREKKESFPLTVTSAQKNPTAFYLCASSIRQGVEKLFFGSGTQLSVL.

This clone was seen only once. The chain recombines TRBV19 with TRBJ2-7; 8 positions agree with TRBD1. This CDR3 has 14 amino acids. CDR1 is LNHDA and CDR2 is SQIVND in the germline V gene (reference sequence). The J segment lost 4 bases and the V segment lost 6 bases, leaving 8 bases of the junction unmatched. The CDR3 reads CASSYRDRTYEQYF. As DNA, the CDR3 is TGTGCCAGTAGCTACCGGGACAGGACTTACGAGCAGTACTTC.

This chain joins TRBV12-3 or TRBV12-4 and TRBJ1-5, with D maybe TRBD1 (5 bases). V dropped 3 bases and J dropped 12 bases, with 15 bases sitting between them. The CDR3 is 13 amino acids. CDR3 amino acids: CASSFGQGGSQHF. Written as DNA, the CDR3 is TGTGCCAGCAGTTTCGGGCAGGGAGGGAGCCAGCATTTT.

The chain is built from TRBV27 and TRBJ2-5; possibly TRBD2 for D (6 bases). In germline, CDR1 is MNHEY, CDR2 SMNVEV (reference sequence). This CDR3 has 15 residues. V gave up 5 bases and J gave up 5 bases, with 18 bases separating them. CDR3 loop: CASSGTRGFGETQYF. The CDR3 region has the DNA TGTGCCAGCAGTGGGACTCGGGGCTTTGGGGAGACCCAGTACTTC.

The V and J genes are TRBV3-1 (or the pseudogene TRBV3-2) and TRBJ1-5; possible D gene TRBD1, 5 bases. Trimming took 4 bases from V and 7 from J, leaving 11 bases between them. Germline V gene data show CDR1 as LGHDT and CDR2 as YNNKEL (reference sequence). There are 13 residues in the CDR3. The CDR3 DNA reads as TGTGCCAGCAGCCCCCCGGGACGACAGCCCCAGCATTTT. It specifies CASSPPGRQPQHF.

The chain joins TRBV19 to TRBJ1-1, with D perhaps matching TRBD1 (5 bases). CDR1 is LNHDA, CDR2 SQIVND, per germline (reference sequence). The germline V and J ends were trimmed by 5 bases and 0 bases, with 13 bases remaining between them. The CDR3 covers 15 residues. CDR3 sequence: CASSFEAGLNTEAFF. DNA for the CDR3: TGTGCCAGTAGTTTTGAGGCAGGGCTGAACACTGAAGCTTTCTTT.

The J gene is TRBJ2-5, the V gene TRBV28; TRBD2 aligns across 11 bases. The J segment lost 0 bases and the V segment lost 3 bases, leaving 6 bases of the junction unmatched. Germline V lookup: CDR1 MDHEN, CDR2 SYDVKM. This CDR3 region has 17 residues. The CDR3 reads CASSFLGTSGNQETQYF. The CDR3 DNA is TGTGCCAGCAGTTTCCTTGGGACTAGCGGAAACCAAGAGACCCAGTACTTC.

The chain is built from TRBV7-2 and TRBJ1-1; D ambiguous. This CDR3 has 15 residues. Germline V gives CDR1 SGHTA, CDR2 FQGNSA. Trimming shortened V by 1 base and J by 4 bases, and 13 bases separated the two germline ends. The DNA of the CDR3 is TGTGCCAGCAGCTTAGGGAGGGAGGTGAGCACTGAAGCTTTCTTT. Translation: CASSLGREVSTEAFF.